Listed below are T cell receptor beta chains from one sample, sequenced in a study of post-analysis software for immune sequencing data. TCRdb independently ran MiXCR on the PCR reads; one entry per CDR3 protein. Of hundreds of thousands of distinct CDR3 sequences in the sample, 44% are singletons; the top ten hold over 1.5%. Sequencing was performed on blood. The receptors were gathered from a girl between 10 and 17 years old with multiple sclerosis. Both conserved end residues are part of each CDR3. A D gene is named only where the DNA matches it firmly. Where a row states a size, it is once, few, many or the class of an expanded clone; other rows omit it.

D: NA
J: TRBJ1-6
size: NA
V: TRBV12-3/TRBV12-4
CDR3: CASSGTDNSPLHF
DNA: TGTGCCAGCTCCGGGACGGATAATTCACCCCTCCACTTT

D: NA
J: TRBJ2-7
size: NA
V: TRBV3-1
CDR3: CATRGKDTTWDEQYF
DNA: TGTGCCACCCGCGGGAAGGACACTACCTGGGATGAGCAGTACTTC

D: NA
J: TRBJ2-7
size: NA
V: TRBV7-9
CDR3: CASSSSLQEALYEQYF
DNA: TGTGCCAGCAGCTCTTCCCTACAGGAGGCTCTGTACGAGCAGTACTTC

D: TRBD1
J: TRBJ1-1
size: NA
V: TRBV5-1
CDR3: CASSITGQEMNTEAFF
DNA: TGCGCCAGCAGCATCACGGGACAGGAGATGAACACTGAAGCTTTCTTT

D: NA
J: TRBJ1-2
size: NA
V: TRBV7-9
CDR3: CAGETNYGYTF
DNA: TGTGCCGGAGAAACTAACTATGGCTACACCTTC

D: TRBD1
J: TRBJ1-2
size: NA
V: TRBV6-1
CDR3: CASSAAGGMVYGYTF
DNA: TGTGCCAGCAGTGCAGCAGGGGGCATGGTCTATGGCTACACCTTC

D: NA
J: TRBJ1-1
size: NA
V: TRBV20-1
CDR3: CSAIIWRRNTEAFF
DNA: TGCAGTGCTATAATTTGGCGGAGGAACACTGAAGCTTTCTTT

D: NA
J: TRBJ2-7
size: NA
V: TRBV12-3/TRBV12-4
CDR3: CASSPQYSEQYF
DNA: TGTGCCAGCAGCCCCCAGTATTCCGAGCAGTACTTC

D: NA
J: TRBJ1-2
size: NA
V: TRBV12-3/TRBV12-4
CDR3: CASSRTGAPISTF
DNA: TGTGCCAGCAGCCGTACAGGAGCCCCTATATCCACCTTC

D: NA
J: TRBJ2-3
size: NA
V: TRBV5-5
CDR3: CASSFDNPWAGGSRDTQYF
DNA: TGTGCCAGCAGCTTTGACAACCCCTGGGCAGGGGGGAGTCGAGATACGCAGTATTTT

D: NA
J: TRBJ2-2
size: NA
V: TRBV7-9
CDR3: CASSLGRGSATGELFF
DNA: TGTGCCAGCAGCTTAGGACGGGGGTCTGCCACCGGGGAGCTGTTTTTT

D: NA
J: TRBJ1-1
size: few
V: TRBV12-3/TRBV12-4
CDR3: CASSADLNTEAFF
DNA: TGTGCCAGCAGTGCGGACCTGAACACTGAAGCTTTCTTT

D: NA
J: TRBJ2-5
size: NA
V: TRBV20-1
CDR3: CSARDSQETQYF
DNA: TGCAGTGCTAGGGACTCCCAAGAGACCCAGTACTTC

D: TRBD1
J: TRBJ1-1
size: NA
V: TRBV5-1
CDR3: CASSKDRGPNTEAFF
DNA: TGCGCCAGCAGCAAGGACAGGGGCCCGAACACTGAAGCTTTCTTT

D: NA
J: TRBJ1-5
size: once
V: TRBV6-5
CDR3: CASSVGENSNQPQHF
DNA: TGTGCCAGCAGCGTCGGGGAGAATAGCAATCAGCCCCAGCATTTT

D: NA
J: TRBJ2-7
size: few
V: TRBV9
CDR3: CASSVEGENEQYF
DNA: TGTGCCAGCAGCGTAGAAGGGGAAAACGAGCAGTACTTC

D: NA
J: TRBJ1-1
size: NA
V: TRBV12-3/TRBV12-4
CDR3: CASTTTGMNTEAFF
DNA: TGTGCCAGCACCACTACAGGGATGAACACTGAAGCTTTCTTT

D: TRBD2
J: TRBJ2-1
size: many
V: TRBV12-3/TRBV12-4
CDR3: CASSRTSGYNEQFF
DNA: TGTGCCAGCAGTAGGACTAGCGGTTACAATGAGCAGTTCTTC

D: TRBD2
J: TRBJ2-1
size: NA
V: TRBV24-1
CDR3: CATSERGLAGDNEQFF
DNA: TGTGCCACCAGTGAGCGAGGACTAGCGGGAGACAATGAGCAGTTCTTC

D: NA
J: TRBJ1-1
size: NA
V: TRBV5-1
CDR3: CASSLDSGTNTEAFF
DNA: TGCGCCAGCAGCTTGGACTCGGGTACGAACACTGAAGCTTTCTTT

D: TRBD1
J: TRBJ2-5
size: NA
V: TRBV7-2
CDR3: CASSLGQGAGETQCF
DNA: TGTGCCAGCTCACTCGGACAGGGGGCGGGAGAGACCCAGTGCTTC

D: NA
J: TRBJ2-7
size: NA
V: TRBV11-2
CDR3: CASSLGSTRRHEQYF
DNA: TGTGCCAGCAGCTTAGGTAGTACCCGAAGGCACGAGCAGTACTTC

D: TRBD1
J: TRBJ2-1
size: few
V: TRBV12-3/TRBV12-4
CDR3: CASSIGTGVGNEQFF
DNA: TGTGCCAGCAGCATCGGGACAGGGGTCGGCAATGAGCAGTTCTTC

D: TRBD1
J: TRBJ2-7
size: few
V: TRBV27
CDR3: CASRWGTGPIYEQYF
DNA: TGTGCCAGCAGATGGGGGACAGGACCTATTTACGAGCAGTACTTC

D: NA
J: TRBJ1-2
size: NA
V: TRBV7-6
CDR3: CASSSTGFGGYTF
DNA: TGTGCCAGCAGCAGTACAGGGTTCGGTGGCTACACCTTC

D: NA
J: TRBJ2-7
size: NA
V: TRBV27
CDR3: CASSLIGFSSYNEQYF
DNA: TGTGCCAGCAGTCTTATAGGATTTTCATCCTACAATGAGCAGTACTTC

D: NA
J: TRBJ1-2
size: NA
V: TRBV12-3/TRBV12-4
CDR3: CASSLGPRVGAYGYTF
DNA: TGTGCCAGCAGTTTGGGCCCCAGGGTAGGGGCATATGGCTACACCTTC

D: NA
J: TRBJ2-6
size: few
V: TRBV12-3/TRBV12-4
CDR3: CASSLGTYPGANVLTF
DNA: TGTGCCAGCAGTTTGGGGACATACCCTGGGGCCAACGTCCTGACTTTC

D: NA
J: TRBJ2-3
size: NA
V: TRBV7-2
CDR3: CASSYLTDTQYF
DNA: TGTGCCAGCAGCTACCTCACAGATACGCAGTATTTT

D: NA
J: TRBJ1-1
size: NA
V: TRBV29-1
CDR3: CSVEGIEGEAFF
DNA: TGCAGCGTTGAAGGGATAGAAGGTGAAGCTTTCTTT

D: TRBD2
J: TRBJ2-1
size: NA
V: TRBV7-9
CDR3: CATPTGLDLEQFF
DNA: TGTGCCACTCCAACGGGACTAGATCTTGAGCAGTTCTTC

D: TRBD1
J: TRBJ2-5
size: few
V: TRBV7-9
CDR3: CASSLRQGQETQYF
DNA: TGTGCCAGCAGCCTAAGACAGGGACAAGAGACCCAGTACTTC

D: NA
J: TRBJ2-3
size: NA
V: TRBV9
CDR3: CASSEVQVADTQYF
DNA: TGTGCCAGCAGCGAGGTTCAGGTTGCAGATACGCAGTATTTT

D: NA
J: TRBJ2-1
size: NA
V: TRBV29-1
CDR3: CSVEQAETEQFF
DNA: TGCAGCGTTGAACAGGCGGAGACCGAGCAGTTCTTC

D: NA
J: TRBJ1-6
size: few
V: TRBV7-2
CDR3: CASSLEGRVAKNSPLHF
DNA: TGTGCCAGCAGCTTAGAAGGCAGGGTCGCCAAGAATTCACCCCTCCACTTT

D: TRBD2
J: TRBJ2-1
size: NA
V: TRBV5-1
CDR3: CASSLVVQRGGSYDNEQFF
DNA: TGCGCCAGCAGCTTGGTGGTCCAGCGGGGGGGTTCGTATGACAATGAGCAGTTCTTC

D: NA
J: TRBJ2-7
size: NA
V: TRBV20-1
CDR3: CSATQRGGVSYEQYF
DNA: TGCAGTGCTACTCAGAGGGGCGGGGTTTCCTACGAGCAGTACTTC

D: NA
J: TRBJ1-5
size: NA
V: TRBV12-3/TRBV12-4
CDR3: CASSLRKAGLPQHF
DNA: TGTGCCAGCAGTTTGAGAAAGGCGGGATTGCCCCAGCATTTT

D: TRBD2
J: TRBJ2-5
size: few
V: TRBV20-1
CDR3: CSVIAGETQYF
DNA: TGCAGTGTTATAGCGGGAGAGACCCAGTACTTC

D: NA
J: TRBJ2-1
size: few
V: TRBV7-7
CDR3: CASSPLGRAYNEQFF
DNA: TGTGCCAGCAGCCCTTTGGGCAGAGCCTACAATGAGCAGTTCTTC

D: NA
J: TRBJ2-4
size: few
V: TRBV29-1
CDR3: CSVEGRSAKNIQYF
DNA: TGCAGCGTTGAGGGGCGGTCGGCCAAAAACATTCAGTACTTC

D: TRBD2
J: TRBJ2-1
size: NA
V: TRBV11-3
CDR3: CASSLELAGPNEQFF
DNA: TGTGCCAGCAGCTTAGAACTAGCGGGGCCCAATGAGCAGTTCTTC

D: NA
J: TRBJ2-7
size: NA
V: TRBV29-1
CDR3: CSVEDRSSSYEQYF
DNA: TGCAGCGTTGAAGATCGGTCCAGCTCCTACGAGCAGTACTTC

D: NA
J: TRBJ2-7
size: few
V: TRBV20-1
CDR3: CSAVQASELTYEQYF
DNA: TGCAGTGCCGTACAGGCTAGCGAGCTAACTTACGAGCAGTACTTC

D: TRBD1
J: TRBJ2-7
size: few
V: TRBV10-3
CDR3: CAISDAGQGWYEQYF
DNA: TGTGCCATCAGTGATGCAGGACAGGGGTGGTACGAGCAGTACTTC

D: TRBD2
J: TRBJ2-5
size: many
V: TRBV15
CDR3: CATSGIAGETQYF
DNA: TGTGCCACCAGCGGTATAGCGGGGGAGACCCAGTACTTC

D: TRBD2
J: TRBJ2-1
size: NA
V: TRBV12-3/TRBV12-4
CDR3: CASRSPGTSIYNEQFF
DNA: TGTGCCAGCAGGAGCCCCGGGACTAGCATATACAATGAGCAGTTCTTC

D: NA
J: TRBJ1-1
size: NA
V: TRBV3-1
CDR3: CASSQQVNTEAFF
DNA: TGTGCCAGCAGCCAACAGGTGAACACTGAAGCTTTCTTT

D: TRBD1
J: TRBJ1-1
size: NA
V: TRBV9
CDR3: CASSPQGQGKAFF
DNA: TGTGCCAGCAGCCCTCAGGGACAGGGTAAGGCTTTCTTT